The present T cell receptor (beta chain) was sequenced within a study of shared clonotypes between healthy human individuals. Study at large: Each donor's CD4 naive and CD4 memory cells filled three plates apiece, CD8 naive two, and CD8 memory one.

It was into CD45RA+ naive and CD45RA-negative memory subsets that the CD4+ cells were split. The CDR3 contains 16 residues. V was pared by 4 bases and J by 0 bases, with 4 bases of the junction left unmatched. The V gene's germline CDR1 is SGHDN and CDR2 FVKESK. Sequenced by immunoSEQ multiplex PCR; TCRdb stores in-frame clones only, minus some. The sample carries fewer than 1.4 million clones, about 84% recorded once. The material sequenced was memory CD4+ T cells from PBMCs. This sample's subset: CD45RA-negative fraction. The sequence was obtained from a man aged 18 to 29 in good health. Some clones in this sample may be carry-over from other donors' samples. The chain carries TRBV14 and TRBJ2-7, with 12 bases fitting TRBD2. The CDR3: CASSRVTSGSSYEQYF. The CDR3 DNA sequence: TGTGCCAGCAGCCGCGTGACTAGCGGGAGCTCCTACGAGCAGTACTTC.